Listed here are 27 T cell receptor beta chains from one sample, sequenced in a study of blood T cell repertoires in COVID-19. Using immunoSEQ multiplex PCR, the repertoire was profiled, and TCRdb retains in-frame clones only, with some absent. Of roughly 160,000 clones listed, 85% to 95% are singletons. Sequencing was carried out using peripheral blood. The receptor set was obtained from a man in his fifties or sixties with acute or convalescent COVID-19.

This chain joins TRBV28 and TRBJ1-2, with TRBD1 matching 9 bases. This CDR3 comprises 16 residues. Germline V gene data show CDR1 as MDHEN and CDR2 as SYDVKM. The ends lost 2 bases at V and 5 bases at J; junction bases unmatched: 9. CDR3 nucleotides: TGTGCCAGCAGTTTAGGGACAGGGAAATTTGGGTATGGCTACACCTTC. Protein: CASSLGTGKFGYGYTF.

Concerning this clone itself: At one boundary the junction diverges from the germline segment, which might be a read error. Other DNA sequences in this sample translate to the same CDR3. The rearrangement uses TRBV11-2 and TRBJ2-7; no reliable D call. The CDR3 sequence is 13 residues long. Germline CDR1 and CDR2: SGHAT and FQNNGV. Written as DNA, the CDR3 is TGTGCTAGCAGCTTAGAAAGTAGAGCCGAGCAGTACTTC. This sequence encodes CASSLESRAEQYF.

The rearrangement uses TRBV18 and TRBJ2-1; 10 bases align to TRBD1. V lost 8 bases and J lost 6; bases outside the gene matches: 4. CDR3 size: 13 residues. Germline CDR1 reads KGHSH; CDR2 reads LQKENI. DNA for the CDR3: TGTGCCAGCCTTGGACAGGGGGTCAATGAGCAGTTCTTC. This codes for CASLGQGVNEQFF.

The gene calls are TRBV19 and TRBJ2-1; 11 nucleotides agree with TRBD2. Germline loops: CDR1 LNHDA, CDR2 SQIVND (reference sequence). The length of the CDR3 is 15 residues. V trimming: 4 bases; J trimming: 3 bases; junction bases outside the gene matches: 2. The DNA of the CDR3 is TGTGCCAGTAGTACGGGACTAGCGGTCTACAATGAGCAGTTCTTC. Amino acid sequence: CASSTGLAVYNEQFF. Using reference TRBV19 and TRBJ2-1 for the parts outside the CDR3, the full variable domain is DGGITQSPKYLFRKEGQNVTLSCEQNLNHDAMYWYRQDPGQGLRLIYYSQIVNDFQKGDIAEGYSVSREKKESFPLTVTSAQKNPTAFYLCASSTGLAVYNEQFFGPGTRLTVL.

The CDR3 region is CAISEPRGEKLFF. The DNA of the CDR3 is TGTGCCATCAGTGAGCCGCGGGGTGAAAAACTGTTTTTT. The chain combines TRBV10-3 with TRBJ1-4; D uncertain. The germline V gene has CDR1 ENHRY and CDR2 SYGVKD. V gave up 2 bases and J gave up 7 bases, with 8 bases separating them. This CDR3 region has 13 residues.

V gene TRBV7-9 combines with J gene TRBJ1-1; D is undetermined. Per germline, CDR1 SEHNR and CDR2 FQNEAQ (reference sequence). The V end was cut by 3 bases, the J end by 6 bases, with 17 bases between. The CDR3 is 15 amino acids. The CDR3 DNA is TGTGCCAGCAGCTTTTCAAACATGGTGAGGGCTGAAGCTTTCTTT. The encoded protein is CASSFSNMVRAEAFF.

This chain links TRBV3-1 (or the pseudogene TRBV3-2) with TRBJ1-2, with 8 bases that match TRBD1. Germline trimming cut 4 bases from V and 5 bases from J; bases unmatched to any gene: 3. In germline, CDR1 is LGHDT, CDR2 YNNKEL (reference sequence). CDR3 length equals 13 residues. Here the CDR3 reads CASSLRQGYGYTF. The DNA for the CDR3 is TGTGCCAGCAGCCTTAGACAGGGGTATGGCTACACCTTC.

CDR3 DNA sequence: TGTGCCAGCAGTTACTCAAGTAGAACCGGAAACACCATATATTTT. It translates to CASSYSSRTGNTIYF. The V call is TRBV6-5, the J call TRBJ1-3; D is uncertain. V lost 0 bases, J lost 4 bases, and 10 bases lay in between. Germline V lookup: CDR1 MNHEY, CDR2 SVGAGI. There are 15 residues in the CDR3.

V and J are TRBV24-1 and TRBJ1-5; 7 bases align to TRBD1. This CDR3 contains 13 residues. CDR1 and CDR2 from the germline V gene are KGHDR and SFDVKD. V trimming: 9 bases; J trimming: 4 bases; junction bases outside the gene matches: 5. CDR3 amino acids: CATQGRGNQPQHF. CDR3 in DNA: TGTGCCACCCAAGGCAGGGGGAATCAGCCCCAGCATTTT.

V gene TRBV11-3 combines with J gene TRBJ2-3, with TRBD1 matching 8 bases. Looked up from germline, CDR1 is SGHNT and CDR2 is YENEEA. The ends lost 5 bases at V and 6 bases at J; junction bases unmatched: 10. CDR3 length equals 15 residues. This chain's CDR3 is CASSLRKTGADTQYF. DNA for the CDR3: TGTGCCAGCAGCCTAAGAAAGACAGGGGCGGATACGCAGTATTTT.

The chain has TRBV5-4 and TRBJ1-5; unclear D gene. The CDR3 extends over 15 amino acids. V lost 0 bases, J lost 4 bases, and 11 bases lay in between. Germline assignment: CDR1 SGHNT and CDR2 YYREEE (reference sequence). This chain's CDR3 is CASSLAGSGNQPQHF. DNA of the CDR3: TGTGCCAGCAGCTTGGCAGGTTCTGGAAATCAGCCCCAGCATTTT.

The chain joins TRBV11-2 to TRBJ1-1; TRBD1 agrees at 7 bases. The CDR3 covers 15 residues. CDR1 and CDR2 (germline): SGHAT, FQNNGV. V lost 4 bases and J lost 2; bases outside the gene matches: 7. For the CDR3, the DNA is TGTGCCAGCAGCTCCTACAGGGGTCCTAACACTGAAGCTTTCTTT. It translates to CASSSYRGPNTEAFF.

CDR3 in DNA: TGTGCCAGCAGTTTATTACAGGGGCGCGCCAAAAACATTCAGTACTTC. Protein product: CASSLLQGRAKNIQYF. The gene calls are TRBV27 and TRBJ2-4, with 7 bases lining up with TRBD1. J was trimmed by 1 base and V by 1 base; bases with no gene match: 4. The CDR3 totals 16 residues. CDR1 MNHEY and CDR2 SMNVEV come from the germline V gene (reference sequence).

The genes are TRBV7-6 and TRBJ2-3; D may be TRBD2 (6 bases). Germline lookup yields CDR1 SGHVS and CDR2 FNYEAQ. The CDR3 is 18 amino acids. The V gene lost 4 bases and the J gene lost 2 bases, with 22 bases spanning the gap. CDR3 DNA sequence: TGTGCCAGCAGCTGGGGGGTGCCCAGCGGCGATAACACAGATACGCAGTATTTT. Translating it yields CASSWGVPSGDNTDTQYF.

The chain recombines TRBV9 with TRBJ1-3; D remains ambiguous. V gave up 4 bases and J gave up 3 bases, with 11 bases separating them. This CDR3 comprises 14 residues. Germline CDR1 reads SGDLS; CDR2 reads YYNGEE. CDR3 sequence (DNA): TGTGCCAGCAGCACCACTAGGGTTGGAAACACCATATATTTT. Translation: CASSTTRVGNTIYF.

The sample holds a few counts of this clone. V is TRBV19 and J is TRBJ2-5, with D perhaps TRBD1 (8 bases). This CDR3 is 15 amino acids long. The V gene's germline CDR1 is LNHDA and CDR2 SQIVND (reference sequence). The V gene lost 6 bases and the J gene lost 4 bases, with 18 bases spanning the gap. CDR3 protein: CASSLDRDYGETQYF. CDR3 nucleotides: TGTGCCAGTAGCTTGGACAGGGACTACGGAGAGACCCAGTACTTC.

This clone was seen only a few times. This sequence joins TRBV4-3 and TRBJ1-3, with TRBD1 matching over 9 bases. The CDR3 contains 17 residues. The germline V gene has CDR1 LGHNA and CDR2 YSLEER. Germline trimming cut 4 bases from V and 4 bases from J; bases unmatched to any gene: 11. The chain's CDR3 is CASSPGQGGLFGNTIYF. Here the CDR3 DNA reads TGCGCCAGCAGCCCGGGACAGGGTGGCCTCTTCGGAAACACCATATATTTT.

This rearrangement joins TRBV9 to TRBJ2-3, with 11 bases identical to TRBD2. In germline, CDR1 is SGDLS, CDR2 YYNGEE. The CDR3 extends over 15 amino acids. Trimming at V came to 1 base and at J to 6 bases, leaving 4 bases not matched to a gene. DNA of the CDR3: TGTGCCAGCAGCGTAATAGCGGGGGGGTTGGATACGCAGTATTTT. Translated: CASSVIAGGLDTQYF.

The CDR3, as DNA: TGTGCCAGTAGTATGGGGGGACAGGGGCGTCAGCCCCAGCATTTT. It yields the protein CASSMGGQGRQPQHF. This chain joins TRBV19 and TRBJ1-5, with 10 bases fitting TRBD1. With V trimmed by 3 bases and J by 6 bases, 5 bases remained unmatched. The CDR3 sequence is 15 residues long. Looked up from germline, CDR1 is LNHDA and CDR2 is SQIVND (reference sequence).

This clone was observed a handful of times. The chain has TRBV25-1 and TRBJ1-1; D is undetermined. Germline CDR1 reads MGHDK; CDR2 reads SYGVNS. Trimming left V 0 bases short and J 1 base short, with 9 bases between. This CDR3 has 15 amino acids. The CDR3: CASSEYKAGNTEAFF. DNA for the CDR3: TGTGCCAGCAGTGAATATAAGGCAGGGAACACTGAAGCTTTCTTT.

V usage is TRBV30 and J usage is TRBJ2-2; 7 bases fit TRBD1. Germline values: CDR1 GTSNPN, CDR2 SVGIG (reference sequence). This CDR3 contains 13 residues. Trimming cost V 1 base and J 7 bases; bases outside gene matches: 3. This CDR3 reads CAWSGTGVGELFF. CDR3 sequence (DNA): TGTGCCTGGAGTGGTACAGGGGTCGGGGAGCTGTTTTTT.

This clone came up once. The chain links TRBV7-9 to TRBJ2-1; tentative D call: TRBD2 (6 bases). The CDR3 is 16 amino acids. V gave up 6 bases and J gave up 0 bases, with 15 bases separating them. Looked up from germline, CDR1 is SEHNR and CDR2 is FQNEAQ (reference sequence). This CDR3 is CASSWKAGSSYNEQFF. For the CDR3, the DNA is TGTGCCAGCAGTTGGAAAGCGGGCAGCTCCTACAATGAGCAGTTCTTC.

This rearrangement joins TRBV6-5 to TRBJ1-1; D not certain. This CDR3 is built from 13 residues. In germline, CDR1 is MNHEY, CDR2 SVGAGI. Trimming stripped 6 bases from V and 1 base from J, with 9 bases between. CDR3 amino acids: CASRSGSNTEAFF. The CDR3 bases are TGTGCCAGCAGATCCGGTTCGAACACTGAAGCTTTCTTT.

A single count supports this clone. In DNA, the CDR3 is TGTGCTAGTGGTTTTCTGAACAGGGGAAACGGGGGAGAGACCCAGTACTTC. Protein: CASGFLNRGNGGETQYF. The chain joins TRBV12-5 to TRBJ2-5, with a weak D call TRBD1 (7 bases). The V and J ends lost 3 bases and 4 bases respectively, with 21 bases between them. The length of the CDR3 is 17 residues. The germline V gene has CDR1 LGHNT and CDR2 FRNRAP.

As to this clone: A read error may account for a junction end that differs from germline. V gene TRBV28 combines with J gene TRBJ1-1, with D tentatively TRBD1 (5 bases). The CDR3 is 14 amino acids. Germline values: CDR1 MDHEN, CDR2 SYDVKM. The CDR3 loop is CARSLVGGGTEAFF. The CDR3 DNA reads as TGTGCCCGCAGTTTGGTGGGGGGGGGCACTGAAGCTTTCTTT.

V usage is TRBV10-3 and J usage is TRBJ2-5; 9 nucleotides match TRBD1. Germline V gene data show CDR1 as ENHRY and CDR2 as SYGVKD. The CDR3 has 13 residues. Losses at the gene ends were 6 bases for V and 2 bases for J; bases not matched to a gene: 1. CDR3 region: CAIRGQGQETQYF. The DNA of the CDR3 is TGTGCCATCAGGGGACAGGGACAAGAGACCCAGTACTTC.

The chain is built from TRBV7-8 and TRBJ1-2, with D tentatively TRBD1 (5 bases). The CDR3 is 14 amino acids. The ends were cut back, 1 base at V and 7 bases at J, with 13 bases in the middle. Germline values: CDR1 SGHVS, CDR2 FQNEAQ. CDR3: CASSLEPRTSGYTF. As DNA, the CDR3 is TGTGCCAGCAGCTTAGAGCCCAGGACATCTGGCTACACCTTC.